The source of this T cell receptor (beta chain) is a study of naive CD8 T cells in extremely preterm neonates. Whole-study results and caveats: Term neonates 0.4% to 0.5%, young children less than 0.035%, adults roughly 0.01%; preterm neonates shared 2.7%.

V lost 4 bases to trimming and J lost 1 base; unmatched junction nucleotides: 12. The CDR3 extends over 17 amino acids. CDR1 SGHDT and CDR2 YYEEEE come from the germline V gene. Profiling relied on immunoSEQ multiplex PCR, and the TCRdb table lists in-frame clones only, not all of them. Altogether 5,000 to 6,500 clones are present, approximately 96% being singletons, with the ten largest covering about 0.36%. Healthy nonsmoking adults and healthy children aged roughly 15-60 months donated peripheral blood. This clone was detected only once. Its antigen is currently unknown. The sample was naive CD8+ T cells from blood. This TCR came from a human donor in good health. The chain has TRBV5-6 and TRBJ1-1; 8 nucleotides line up with TRBD1. The CDR3 region has the DNA TGTGCCAGCAGCCACGACAGGGGACTTGGGTGGAACACTGAAGCTTTCTTT. Amino acid sequence: CASSHDRGLGWNTEAFF.